This TCR beta chain was identified during a study of blood T cell repertoires in COVID-19. Authors' analysis steps: Reference gene primer amplification gave estimated nucleated cell counts. Method: immunoSEQ multiplex PCR; TCRdb's copy keeps in-frame clones and lacks some. Clone size and V and J calls were adopted from that table, with D and trimming inferred from the DNA. The sample contains under 150,000 clones, more than 60% of which appear only once. Trimming took 0 bases from V and 10 from J; bases not matched to a gene: 12. The CDR3 consists of 16 residues. Germline CDR1 and CDR2: LNHNV and YYDKDF (reference sequence).

The chain combines TRBV15 with TRBJ2-3, with TRBD1 matching 8 bases. The sample consisted of peripheral blood. This receptor was identified in a woman in her 70s with acute or convalescent COVID-19. DNA for the CDR3: TGTGCCACCAGCAGAGATGGTCAGGGGGCGGCCCCGGCGCAGTATTTT. It yields the protein CATSRDGQGAAPAQYF.